Many counts were recorded for the clone carrying this T cell receptor beta chain. Its antigen is unidentified. The germline V gene has CDR1 GTSNPN and CDR2 SVGIG (reference sequence). V trimming: 7 bases; J trimming: 4 bases; junction bases outside the gene matches: 7. CDR3 size: 13 residues. Amplification targeted TCR beta CDR3 regions from RNA transcripts. HTBI primers were the set used in a first-round RT-PCR of the TCR CDR3. A single record per CDR3 protein comes from TCRdb applying MiXCR to the multiplex PCR reads. The table lists fewer than 750,000 distinct CDR3 sequences, roughly 15% of them singletons. This sample stems from a study of T cells in Graves' hyperthyroidism and ophthalmopathy. Findings of the study overall: The model anticipated ophthalmopathy a median around six months pre-onset.

Patients with uncontrolled infections, other autoimmune diseases, pregnancy or lactation were excluded. Diagnoses rested on clinical symptoms, serum thyroxine and TRAb, thyroid ultrasound and orbital computed tomography. This receptor was obtained from a woman in her forties or fifties with Graves' ophthalmopathy. The rearrangement uses TRBV30 and TRBJ2-7; 10 bases fit TRBD2. The sequenced sample consisted of blood. CDR3 residues: CASRLAGFYEQYF. Written as DNA, the CDR3 is TGTGCCTCAAGACTAGCGGGTTTTTACGAGCAGTACTTC. Drawing the rest from reference TRBV30 and TRBJ2-7, the complete variable domain is SQTIHQWPATLVQPVGSPLSLECTVEGTSNPNLYWYRQAAGRGLQLLFYSVGIGQISSEVPQNLSASRPQDRQFILSSKKLLLSDSGFYLCASRLAGFYEQYFGPGTRLTVT.